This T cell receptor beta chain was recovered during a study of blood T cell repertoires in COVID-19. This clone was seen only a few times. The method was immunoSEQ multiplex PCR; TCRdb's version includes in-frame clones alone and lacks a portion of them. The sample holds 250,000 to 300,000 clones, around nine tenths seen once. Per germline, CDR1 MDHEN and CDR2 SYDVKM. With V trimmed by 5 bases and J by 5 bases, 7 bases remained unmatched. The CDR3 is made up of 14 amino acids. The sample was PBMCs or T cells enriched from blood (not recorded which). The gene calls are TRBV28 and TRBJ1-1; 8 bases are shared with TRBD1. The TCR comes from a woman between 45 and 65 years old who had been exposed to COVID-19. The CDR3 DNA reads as TGTGCCAGCAGTACAGGGGGTCTCATGACTGAAGCTTTCTTT. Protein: CASSTGGLMTEAFF.